This record covers a single T cell receptor (beta chain). Its specificity is unknown. The data belong to a study of response to subunit inactivated influenza vaccine. V shed 0 bases, J shed 7 bases, and the junction held 10 bases outside the gene matches. The CDR3 covers 17 residues. The germline gives CDR1 SGHRS, CDR2 YFSETQ. Study-level results: That few new T cells are recruited by each seasonal influenza vaccination was the authors' suggestion.

MiXCR was run by TCRdb on the RT-PCR reads, yielding one entry per CDR3 protein. The sample lists about 240,000 distinct CDR3 sequences, about 12% occurring once. The sequenced sample was non-naive T cells sorted from PBMCs, obtained less than 15 days before vaccination. The genes are TRBV5-1 and TRBJ2-1, with TRBD2 matching 10 bases. The TCR comes from a man in his fifties or sixties who received an inactivated influenza vaccine. CDR3 DNA: TGCGCCAGCAGCTTGGTGTCCAGCGGGGGGGCGTTTAATGAGCAGTTCTTC. It yields the protein CASSLVSSGGAFNEQFF.